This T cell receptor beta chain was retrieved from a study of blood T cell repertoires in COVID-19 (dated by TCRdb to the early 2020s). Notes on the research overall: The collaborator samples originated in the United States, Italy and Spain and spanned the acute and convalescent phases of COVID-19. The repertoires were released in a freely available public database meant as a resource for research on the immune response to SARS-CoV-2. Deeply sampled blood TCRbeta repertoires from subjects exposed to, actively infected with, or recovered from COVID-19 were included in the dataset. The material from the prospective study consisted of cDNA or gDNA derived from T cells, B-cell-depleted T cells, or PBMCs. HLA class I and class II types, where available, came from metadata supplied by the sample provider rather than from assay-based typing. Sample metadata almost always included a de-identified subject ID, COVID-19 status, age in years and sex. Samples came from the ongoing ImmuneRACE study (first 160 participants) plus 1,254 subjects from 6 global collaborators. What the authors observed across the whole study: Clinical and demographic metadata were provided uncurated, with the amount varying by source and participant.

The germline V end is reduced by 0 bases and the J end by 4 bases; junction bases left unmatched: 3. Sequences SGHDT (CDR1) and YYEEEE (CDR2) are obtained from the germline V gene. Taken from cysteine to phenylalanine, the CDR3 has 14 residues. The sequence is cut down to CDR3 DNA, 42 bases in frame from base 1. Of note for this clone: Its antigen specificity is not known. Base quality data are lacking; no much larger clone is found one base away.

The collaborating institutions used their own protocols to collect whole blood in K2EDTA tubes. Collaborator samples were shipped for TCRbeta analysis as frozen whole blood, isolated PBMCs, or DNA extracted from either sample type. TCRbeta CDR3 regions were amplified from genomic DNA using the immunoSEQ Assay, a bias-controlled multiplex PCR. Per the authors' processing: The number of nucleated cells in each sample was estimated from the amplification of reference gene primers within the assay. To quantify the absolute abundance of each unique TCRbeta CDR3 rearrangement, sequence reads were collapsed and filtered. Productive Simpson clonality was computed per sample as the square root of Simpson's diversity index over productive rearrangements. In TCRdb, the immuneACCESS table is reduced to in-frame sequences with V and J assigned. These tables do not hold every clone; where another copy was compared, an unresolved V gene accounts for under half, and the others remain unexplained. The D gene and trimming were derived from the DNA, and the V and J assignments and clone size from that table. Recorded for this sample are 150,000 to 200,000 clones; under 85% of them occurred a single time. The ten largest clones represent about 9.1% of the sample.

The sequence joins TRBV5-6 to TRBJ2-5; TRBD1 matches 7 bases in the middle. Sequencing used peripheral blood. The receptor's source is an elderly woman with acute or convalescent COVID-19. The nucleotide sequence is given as TGTGCCAGCAGCTTGGACAGGGGCCGAGAGACCCAGTACTTC. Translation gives CASSLDRGRETQYF.